Following are 11 T cell receptor beta chains from one sample sequenced in a study of T cell clonality in common variable immunodeficiency (dated by TCRdb to the mid-2010s). Library preparation used the immunoSEQ multiplex PCR assay. TCRdb stores this immuneACCESS table with in-frame sequences only. Part of the clones is absent; in the studies checked, under half of the shortfall reflects unresolved V genes, and no reason is known for the rest. This sample holds roughly 70,000 clones in total, without any singletons. The ten largest clones capture approximately 1.5% of the sample. The sequenced sample consisted of peripheral blood mononuclear cells. All receptors come from a person aged 18 to 75 in good health.

This clone came up many times. The read gets to within 3 residues of the CDR3 end, and the germline J gene fills in the rest. The chain is built from TRBV19 and TRBJ2-7; 11 nucleotides agree with TRBD2. The junction had 2 bases not matched to a gene; V was cut back by 2 bases and J by 2 bases. This CDR3 region has 15 residues. Germline V gene data show CDR1 as LNHDA and CDR2 as SQIVND (reference sequence). The covered CDR3 bases are TGTGCCAGTAGTATAAATAGCGGGAGGGCCTACGAG. Translating it yields CASSINSGRAYE. The whole CDR3 is CASSINSGRAYEQYF.

This clone was counted ten times or more. The read gets to within 3 residues of the CDR3 end, and the germline J gene fills in the rest. The V call is TRBV5-5, the J call TRBJ2-7; D possibly corresponds to TRBD1 (7 bases). Germline V gene data show CDR1 as SGHKS and CDR2 as YYEKEE (reference sequence). There are 15 residues in the CDR3. V was pared by 1 base and J by 1 base, with 12 bases between. CDR3 DNA (partial): TGTGCCAGCAGCTTGTACCCAGGGGGGTCCTACGAG. Translating it yields CASSLYPGGSYE. The CDR3 reads in full as CASSLYPGGSYEQYF. Full variable domain (missing parts from reference TRBV5-5 and TRBJ2-7): DAGVTQSPTHLIKTRGQQVTLRCSPISGHKSVSWYQQVLGQGPQFIFQYYEKEERGRGNFPDRFSARQFPNYSSELNVNALLLGDSALYLCASSLYPGGSYEQYFGPGTRLTVT.

The table lists this clone with many counts. Coverage ceases 3 residues before the CDR3 finishes, and the germline J gene fills in the end. The V gene is TRBV6-1, the J gene TRBJ1-1; 7 bases map to TRBD1. Germline CDR1 reads MNHNS; CDR2 reads SASEGT. The CDR3 totals 15 residues. The trim removed 3 bases at V and 0 bases at J, leaving 4 bases unmatched. The CDR3 sequence is CASSDRGQMNTEAFF. The part of the CDR3 DNA that was read is TGTGCCAGCAGTGACCGGGGACAGATGAACACTGAA.

This clone came up many times. The read finishes 3 residues shy of the CDR3 end, and the germline J gene is used to complete it. The chain joins TRBV5-1 to TRBJ1-2, with D maybe TRBD1 (5 bases). The CDR3 has 14 residues. Trimming removed 0 bases from V and 2 bases from J, with 8 bases in between. Germline V gives CDR1 SGHRS, CDR2 YFSETQ. This CDR3 reads CASSLGQINYGYTF. The sequenced CDR3 bases are TGCGCCAGCAGCTTGGGACAGATAAACTATGGC. The full variable domain, its missing parts supplied by reference TRBV5-1 and TRBJ1-2, is KAGVTQTPRYLIKTRGQQVTLSCSPISGHRSVSWYQQTPGQGLQFLFEYFSETQRNKGNFPGRFSGRQFSNSRSEMNVSTLELGDSALYLCASSLGQINYGYTFGSGTRLTVV.

This clone was observed many times. The CDR3 end falls 3 residues outside the read, so it is completed with the germline J gene. The J gene is TRBJ2-3, the V gene TRBV5-1; tentatively, D is TRBD2 (6 bases). The CDR3 contains 18 residues. Trimming cost V 1 base and J 0 bases, with 18 bases left between them. Germline V CDR1 and CDR2: SGHRS, YFSETQ. CDR3 in amino acids: CASSLWPNRGTSTDTQYF. The sequenced CDR3 bases are TGCGCCAGCAGCTTGTGGCCTAATCGGGGGACTAGCACAGATACG.

This clone has a count of ten or more. The read ends 3 residues before the CDR3 terminus; that terminus is restored from the germline J gene. This chain joins TRBV19 and TRBJ2-1; D might be TRBD1 (6 bases). V was clipped by 10 bases and J by 0 bases, with 25 bases between them. Germline V CDR1 and CDR2: LNHDA, SQIVND (reference sequence). The CDR3 contains 18 residues. CDR3 DNA (partial): TGTGCCAACTTCACAGGGATTGGCATTGGTATCTCCTACAATGAG. Protein product: CANFTGIGIGISYNE. The CDR3, in full, reads CANFTGIGIGISYNEQFF.

The CDR3 region is CSASGGSGNQPQHF. The sequenced CDR3 bases are TGCAGTGCCAGCGGGGGTTCGGGCAATCAGCCC. The gene calls are TRBV20-1 and TRBJ1-5; the D gene is possibly TRBD1 (5 bases). The sequenced fragment ends 3 residues before the CDR3 boundary, so the rest is inferred from the germline J gene. V dropped 6 bases and J dropped 2 bases, with 14 bases sitting between them. CDR1 and CDR2 from the germline V gene are DFQATT and SNEGSKA (reference sequence). This CDR3 spans 14 amino acids.

This clone came up many times. The CDR3 extends 3 residues past the end of the read, so its final part is completed from the germline J gene. The chain carries TRBV5-1 and TRBJ2-5; D might be TRBD2 (6 bases). V gave up 2 bases and J gave up 5 bases, with 19 bases separating them. Germline loops: CDR1 SGHRS, CDR2 YFSETQ. This CDR3 region has 16 residues. CDR3 DNA (partial): TGCGCCAGCAGCTTCGGGGGACGGGGAAAAAGGGAGACC. It is translated as CASSFGGRGKRET. The full CDR3 reads CASSFGGRGKRETQYF.

This clone was seen at least ten times. The CDR3 end falls 3 residues outside the read, so it is completed with the germline J gene. The genes are TRBV19 and TRBJ2-2, with D unresolved. V was clipped by 3 bases and J by 3 bases, with 8 bases between them. The V gene's germline CDR1 is LNHDA and CDR2 SQIVND (reference sequence). CDR3 length: 14 residues. The CDR3 loop reads CASSMLSDTGELFF. The covered CDR3 bases are TGTGCCAGTAGTATGCTTTCGGACACCGGGGAG. The full variable domain, completed using reference TRBV19 and TRBJ2-2, is DGGITQSPKYLFRKEGQNVTLSCEQNLNHDAMYWYRQDPGQGLRLIYYSQIVNDFQKGDIAEGYSVSREKKESFPLTVTSAQKNPTAFYLCASSMLSDTGELFFGEGSRLTVL.

This clone was seen repeatedly, ten times or more. The read stops 3 residues short of the end of the CDR3; the missing end is completed from the germline J gene. The chain recombines TRBV7-9 with TRBJ1-4, with D possibly TRBD1 on 6 matching bases. The V end lost 5 bases, the J end lost 7 bases, and 14 bases lay between the germline ends. The germline gives CDR1 SEHNR, CDR2 FQNEAQ (reference sequence). The CDR3 has 14 amino acids. The CDR3 DNA, read in part, is TGTGCCAGCAGCGAGGGACACAGACTTGAAAAA. Amino acid sequence: CASSEGHRLEK. The whole CDR3 sequence is CASSEGHRLEKLFF. The whole variable domain, remainder taken from reference TRBV7-9 and TRBJ1-4, is DTGVSQNPRHKITKRGQNVTFRCDPISEHNRLYWYRQTLGQGPEFLTYFQNEAQLEKSRLLSDRFSAERPKGSFSTLEIQRTEQGDSAMYLCASSEGHRLEKLFFGSGTQLSVL.

This clone was observed many times. The missing CDR3 end, 3 residues past where the read stops, is filled in from the germline J gene. The chain is built from TRBV7-3 and TRBJ2-2; D is undetermined. V was trimmed by 4 bases and J by 6 bases, leaving 3 bases between them. Germline V gives CDR1 SGHTA, CDR2 FQGTGA. The length of the CDR3 is 11 residues. CDR3 sequence reads: CASSSSGELFF. The CDR3 DNA, read in part, is TGTGCCAGCAGCTCCTCCGGGGAG.